The clone carrying this T cell receptor (beta chain) was seen many times. TCRdb analysed the 5' RACE reads with MiXCR anew, one entry per CDR3 protein. Among roughly 750,000 distinct CDR3 sequences, around 20% were seen once, and the ten largest hold over 4%. This CDR3 has 14 amino acids. Germline V lookup: CDR1 SGHRS, CDR2 YFSETQ. V was clipped by 6 bases and J by 1 base, with 13 bases between them. The source of the sample is a study of identical twins. This sample was shared with a second study, whose subject was T cells expressing NK-cell markers.

The chain uses TRBV5-1 and TRBJ2-5, with unresolved D. This receptor was obtained from a woman aged 18-29 years in good health. Sequenced input: PBMCs. CDR3 DNA: TGCGCCAGCACTCATGAAATCTTCCAAGAGACCCAGTACTTC. Protein: CASTHEIFQETQYF.